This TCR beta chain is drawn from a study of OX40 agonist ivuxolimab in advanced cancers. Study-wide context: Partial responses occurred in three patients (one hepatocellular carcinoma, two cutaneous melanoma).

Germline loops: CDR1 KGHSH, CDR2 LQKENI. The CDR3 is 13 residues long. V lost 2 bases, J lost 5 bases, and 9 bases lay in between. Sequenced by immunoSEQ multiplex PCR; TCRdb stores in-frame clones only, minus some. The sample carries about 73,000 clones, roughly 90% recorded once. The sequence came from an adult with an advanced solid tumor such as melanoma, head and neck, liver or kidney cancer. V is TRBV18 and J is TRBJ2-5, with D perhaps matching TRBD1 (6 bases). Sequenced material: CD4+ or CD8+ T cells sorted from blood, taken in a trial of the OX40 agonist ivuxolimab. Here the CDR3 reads CASSPVGAETQYF. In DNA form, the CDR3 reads TGTGCCAGCTCACCAGTGGGGGCGGAGACCCAGTACTTC.